This entry lists 27 T cell receptor beta chains sequenced from one sample in a study of T cells after yellow fever vaccination (dated by TCRdb to between 2018 and 2021). Libraries came from 5' RACE. The sequencing machine was an Illumina HiSeq 2500. TCRdb reanalyzed the raw reads on its own, using fastp at Q25 for trimming and MiXCR for clone calling, and kept in-frame beta chains. One record per CDR3 amino acid sequence lists the most common genes and DNA. The sample contains 250,000 or so distinct CDR3 sequences, less than 9% of them found a single time. Of the sample, about 0.9% is held by the ten largest clones. In the paper's terms, the treatment or condition label means: live attenuated yellow fever vaccine strain. The sample here was CD4+ T cells sorted from PBMCs, taken 15 days after the yellow fever booster vaccination. The receptors were sampled from a man aged 25-45 years who received the YFV17D yellow fever vaccine.

This clonotype was seen more than once but under ten times. The chain has TRBV18 and TRBJ2-1; D perhaps matches TRBD1 (6 bases). The CDR3 consists of 13 residues. Germline V CDR1 and CDR2: KGHSH, LQKENI. V lost 4 bases and J lost 4, with 8 bases in between. CDR3 in DNA: TGTGCCAGCTCACGGACAGTTTACAATGAGCAGTTCTTC. This codes for CASSRTVYNEQFF.

This clonotype showed up just a few times. V usage is TRBV21-1 and J usage is TRBJ2-5; the D segment call TRBD1 is taken from the table without a DNA check. TRBV21-1 is given as a pseudogene. The CDR3 contains 19 residues. The CDR3 DNA reads as TGTGCCAGCAGCTTCTCGGTGAAGGGGGAGCTTTATCACCAAGAGACCCAGTACTTC. Amino acids: CASSFSVKGELYHQETQYF.

The rearrangement joins TRBV30 to TRBJ2-7; either TRBD1 or TRBD2 may fit D (6 bases each). The CDR3 loop spans 17 amino acids. V lost 0 bases and J lost 6, with 24 bases in between. Germline CDR1 is GTSNPN and CDR2 is SVGIG (reference sequence). CDR3 coding DNA: TGTGCCTGGAGTGTACGGGGGCTGGGCAGGGAGCGGGCCGAGCAGTACTTC. This gives the protein CAWSVRGLGRERAEQYF.

In this sample, this clonotype turned up a few times. The J gene is TRBJ2-1, the V gene TRBV10-3; 16 bases are a match to TRBD2. V lost 2 bases to trimming and J lost 6 bases; unmatched junction nucleotides: 10. The CDR3 totals 19 residues. From germline, CDR1 is ENHRY and CDR2 SYGVKD. CDR3 residues: CAISETGLAGGPRSNEQFF. CDR3 DNA sequence: TGTGCCATCAGTGAGACGGGACTAGCGGGAGGGCCACGTTCCAATGAGCAGTTCTTC.

This clonotype was observed a handful of times. This sequence joins TRBV9 and TRBJ2-1, with D possibly matching TRBD1 (7 bases). CDR3 length: 16 residues. V was shortened by 4 bases and J by 3 bases, with 17 bases between the two germline ends. Germline V lookup: CDR1 SGDLS, CDR2 YYNGEE. DNA for the CDR3: TGTGCCAGCAGCCAAACACAGGGGACTCGCTACAATGAGCAGTTCTTC. Translation: CASSQTQGTRYNEQFF.

This clonotype occurred many times. The chain combines TRBV12-3 or TRBV12-4 with TRBJ2-1, with D uncertain. Trimming cost V 5 bases and J 9 bases, with 11 bases left between them. This CDR3 region has 12 residues. The CDR3 nucleotides read TGTGCCAGCAGTCGCCCCCGTTTTGAGCAGTTCTTC. It specifies CASSRPRFEQFF.

This clonotype was seen only a few times. V gene TRBV7-6 combines with J gene TRBJ2-1; 7 bases are shared with TRBD2. Germline V lookup: CDR1 SGHVS, CDR2 FNYEAQ. This CDR3 is built from 18 residues. J gave up 4 bases and V 5 bases, and 17 bases lay outside the gene matches. The CDR3 sequence: CASSPLGGIGVGYNEQFF. In DNA, the CDR3 is TGTGCCAGCAGCCCCCTGGGGGGGATCGGGGTCGGGTACAATGAGCAGTTCTTC.

The chain combines TRBV12-3 or TRBV12-4 with TRBJ2-5, with 13 positions matching TRBD2. Trimming cost V 4 bases and J 5 bases; bases outside gene matches: 7. The CDR3 has 16 residues. Written as DNA, the CDR3 is TGTGCCAGCAGTTGGACTAGCGGGAGTAGGTTGGAGACCCAGTACTTC. Amino acid sequence: CASSWTSGSRLETQYF.

This clonotype appeared many times. This sequence joins TRBV12-3 or TRBV12-4 and TRBJ2-3, with TRBD2 matching 8 bases. V shed 7 bases and J 3 bases; nucleotides not matched to a gene: 6. The CDR3 totals 14 residues. The CDR3 bases are TGTGCCAGCACCCCGGGGGGGGGTACAGATACGCAGTATTTT. Amino acids: CASTPGGGTDTQYF.

The chain uses TRBV7-9 and TRBJ2-7; no reliable D call. Trimming took off 6 bases at V and 3 bases at J, with 21 bases between the two ends. Germline values: CDR1 SEHNR, CDR2 FQNEAQ (reference sequence). This CDR3 has 16 amino acids. As DNA, the CDR3 is TGTGCCAGCAGTTCCTCCCCCCCCATTTCAAACTACGAGCAGTACTTC. This sequence encodes CASSSSPPISNYEQYF.

V gene TRBV7-6 combines with J gene TRBJ2-3; weak D call: TRBD2 (5 bases). The germline V and J ends were trimmed by 5 bases and 4 bases, with 16 bases remaining between them. The CDR3 length is 15 residues. Germline-derived CDR1 and CDR2 are SGHVS and FNYEAQ. The CDR3 region is CASSQLLTISDTQYF. CDR3 bases: TGTGCCAGCAGCCAGCTACTGACTATCTCAGATACGCAGTATTTT.

Only a few counts were recorded for this clonotype. The chain employs TRBV20-1 and TRBJ2-1, with 9 bases lining up with TRBD2. The CDR3 contains 15 residues. Germline V gives CDR1 DFQATT, CDR2 SNEGSKA (reference sequence). J was trimmed by 10 bases and V by 1 base; bases with no gene match: 11. The CDR3 DNA reads as TGCAGTGCTAGAGTCATTAGCGGGAGTGGCAACGAGCAGTTCTTC. It is translated as CSARVISGSGNEQFF.

The chain uses TRBV2 and TRBJ1-2, with D possibly being TRBD1 (5 bases). This CDR3 has 13 amino acids. Germline V gives CDR1 SNHLY, CDR2 FYNNEI. Trimming took 8 bases from V and 5 from J, leaving 15 bases between them. CDR3 DNA sequence: TGTGCCAGCGGTCGGGGCGGAGGGTATGGCTACACCTTC. It is translated as CASGRGGGYGYTF. Variable domain in full (rest from reference TRBV2 and TRBJ1-2): EPEVTQTPSHQVTQMGQEVILRCVPISNHLYFYWYRQILGQKVEFLVSFYNNEISEKSEIFDDQFSVERPDGSNFTLKIRSTKLEDSAMYFCASGRGGGYGYTFGSGTRLTVV.

This clonotype has at least ten counts. This chain connects TRBV20-1 to TRBJ2-1; TRBD2 agrees at 7 bases. The CDR3 is 13 amino acids. CDR1 and CDR2 (germline): DFQATT, SNEGSKA (reference sequence). J gave up 7 bases and V 6 bases, and 9 bases lay outside the gene matches. The CDR3 region is CSALRLAENEQFF. CDR3 coding DNA: TGCAGTGCCCTCCGACTAGCAGAGAATGAGCAGTTCTTC.

As to this clonotype: A much bigger clone sits one base away, suggesting this may be a read error. The V and J genes are TRBV5-4 and TRBJ2-7; 7 nucleotides agree with TRBD1. V was clipped by 3 bases and J by 2 bases; unmatched bases: 2. This CDR3 is built from 13 residues. Germline V gene lookup returns CDR1 SGHNT and CDR2 YYREEE (reference sequence). CDR3 DNA: TGTGCCAGCAGCTGGGACAGCGCCTACGAGCAGTACTTC. Residues: CASSWDSAYEQYF.

There are many counts of this clonotype. The chain links TRBV25-1 to TRBJ2-3; D tentatively reads TRBD1 or TRBD2 (5 bases each). The length of the CDR3 is 14 residues. V was clipped by 2 bases and J by 6 bases, with 12 bases between them. CDR1 and CDR2 from the germline V gene are MGHDK and SYGVNS. This CDR3 reads CASSERVGTDTQYF. In DNA, the CDR3 is TGTGCCAGCAGTGAAAGGGTGGGGACGGATACGCAGTATTTT.

Ten or more counts support this clonotype. The chain carries TRBV29-1 and TRBJ2-4, with D unclear. V shed 1 base and J shed 7 bases, with 8 bases lying between them. Germline-derived CDR1 and CDR2 are SQVTM and ANQGSEA. This CDR3 has 12 residues. CDR3 in DNA: TGCAGCGTTGAAGGGACCTGGAACATTCAGTACTTC. Protein: CSVEGTWNIQYF.

V and J are TRBV20-1 and TRBJ1-5; possibly TRBD1 for D (6 bases). Germline CDR1 DFQATT, CDR2 SNEGSKA (reference sequence). The V gene lost 4 bases and the J gene lost 4 bases, with 14 bases spanning the gap. This CDR3 region has 14 residues. The CDR3 protein is CSATGTWPNQPQHF. The DNA of the CDR3 is TGCAGTGCTACCGGGACATGGCCAAATCAGCCCCAGCATTTT.

This clonotype has just a few counts. J is TRBJ1-1 and V is TRBV27; no clear D. The V and J ends lost 0 bases and 10 bases respectively, with 15 bases between them. CDR1 MNHEY and CDR2 SMNVEV come from the germline V gene (reference sequence). The CDR3 is 14 amino acids. The CDR3 DNA sequence: TGTGCCAGCAGTTTATCCAGTGGGATGGGGAGAGCTTTCTTT. Its protein is CASSLSSGMGRAFF.

This clonotype was detected ten times or more. The rearrangement joins TRBV27 to TRBJ1-5; D perhaps matches TRBD1 (5 bases). V was cut by 10 bases and J by 1 base, with 17 bases left in between. This CDR3 is built from 15 residues. Germline assignment: CDR1 MNHEY and CDR2 SMNVEV (reference sequence). The CDR3, as DNA: TGTGCCACGGCGGGGGGAGCCGGAAGCAATCAGCCCCAGCATTTT. Protein: CATAGGAGSNQPQHF.

This clonotype was counted at least ten times. DNA of the CDR3: TGTGCCAGCAGTGAGGAAGAGACCCAGTACTTC. Translated: CASSEEETQYF. V is TRBV2 and J is TRBJ2-5; D ambiguous. V gave up 3 bases and J gave up 3 bases, with 2 bases separating them. The CDR3 is 11 residues long. The germline V gene has CDR1 SNHLY and CDR2 FYNNEI.

The table lists this clonotype with many counts. This sequence joins TRBV14 and TRBJ1-1, with 7 bases lining up with TRBD1. V gave up 2 bases and J gave up 12 bases; unmatched junction bases: 6. The germline gives CDR1 SGHDN, CDR2 FVKESK. This CDR3 has 12 amino acids. The CDR3 sequence is CASSQNRGLPFF. CDR3 DNA: TGTGCCAGCAGCCAAAACAGGGGCCTGCCTTTCTTT.

The chain combines TRBV7-9 with TRBJ2-5; D tentatively reads TRBD1 or TRBD2 (6 bases each). Looked up from germline, CDR1 is SEHNR and CDR2 is FQNEAQ (reference sequence). The CDR3 covers 15 residues. Trimming took off 3 bases at V and 1 base at J, with 12 bases between the two ends. CDR3 amino acids: CASSFFGGSQETQYF. The DNA of the CDR3 is TGTGCCAGCAGCTTTTTCGGGGGCAGCCAAGAGACCCAGTACTTC.

At least ten counts were recorded for this clonotype. The rearrangement uses TRBV7-2 and TRBJ2-7; 13 bases map to TRBD2. Germline V CDR1 and CDR2: SGHTA, FQGNSA. V lost 6 bases to trimming and J lost 6 bases; unmatched junction nucleotides: 8. This CDR3 spans 15 amino acids. This CDR3 is CASRPTSGRLLEQYF. Written as DNA, the CDR3 is TGTGCCAGCAGGCCGACTAGCGGGAGGCTCCTCGAGCAGTACTTC.

This clonotype was found a few times. The V and J genes are TRBV12-3 or TRBV12-4 and TRBJ2-2, with 8 nucleotides matching TRBD1. The CDR3 totals 15 residues. The V and J ends lost 6 bases and 4 bases, in that order; junction bases with no gene match: 7. CDR3 region: CASRTGGSGTGELFF. The CDR3 region has the DNA TGTGCCAGCAGAACAGGGGGAAGCGGCACCGGGGAGCTGTTTTTT.

This clonotype was observed a handful of times. The rearrangement joins TRBV7-8 to TRBJ2-2; perhaps TRBD2 as D (6 bases). Trimming removed 5 bases at V and 5 bases at J, with 12 bases between. CDR3 size: 14 residues. Germline CDR1 reads SGHVS; CDR2 reads FQNEAQ. The CDR3 region is CASSPSGRTGELFF. The CDR3 region has the DNA TGTGCCAGCAGCCCGTCCGGGAGAACCGGGGAGCTGTTTTTT.

This clonotype was recorded many times. V usage is TRBV24-1 and J usage is TRBJ2-1; a weak D match, TRBD2 (6 bases). The length of the CDR3 is 13 residues. V lost 7 bases and J 6 bases, leaving 12 bases between the germline ends. Germline V gives CDR1 KGHDR, CDR2 SFDVKD. The CDR3: CATRPGGINEQFF. CDR3 coding DNA: TGTGCCACCAGGCCTGGGGGGATCAATGAGCAGTTCTTC.